The clone carrying this T cell receptor (beta chain) turned up a few times. The antigen is unknown. The sample originates from a study of T cells after yellow fever vaccination. General study results and limits: Repertoires sorted by FACS could include abundant clonotypes that are contaminants from the bulk population.

TCRdb analysed the 5' RACE reads with MiXCR anew, one entry per CDR3 protein. This table has approximately 260,000 distinct CDR3 sequences, over 4.5% appearing once. Germline trimming cut 4 bases from V and 0 bases from J; bases unmatched to any gene: 4. Germline V gene lookup returns CDR1 SGHRS and CDR2 YFSETQ. CDR3 length equals 15 residues. The specimen comprised CD4+ T cells sorted from PBMCs, sampled on the day of the yellow fever booster vaccination. This chain joins TRBV5-1 and TRBJ1-5, with 7 bases lining up with TRBD1. This receptor was obtained from a man between 18 and 29 years old who received the YFV17D yellow fever vaccine. The CDR3 here is CASSPGTVSNQPQHF. The DNA of the CDR3 is TGCGCCAGCAGCCCGGGGACAGTTAGCAATCAGCCCCAGCATTTT.